Here is one T cell receptor beta chain with its context. Its antigen remains unknown. This entry belongs to a study of post-analysis software for immune sequencing data. The study's findings and limits: With TRBV5-6, TRBV5-1 and TRBV20-1 included, about 5 TRBV segments were more frequent in patients than in controls.

Unique molecular identifiers tagged the TCR beta cDNA libraries. TCRdb called the PCR reads again in MiXCR, with one record for every CDR3 protein. The repertoire includes fewer than 900,000 distinct CDR3 sequences, about half of them detected once, and over 4.5% sits in the top ten. The V end lost 7 bases, the J end lost 2 bases, and 22 bases lay between the germline ends. CDR1 is MNHNS and CDR2 is SASEGT in the germline V gene. The CDR3 runs 17 residues. Sequencing input: blood. The origin of this receptor is a girl aged 5 to 17 with multiple sclerosis. The chain links TRBV6-1 to TRBJ2-3, with D possibly TRBD2 on 6 matching bases. The CDR3 spells CASTEGFPGRITDTQYF. As DNA, the CDR3 is TGTGCCAGCACGGAGGGGTTTCCGGGACGGATCACAGATACGCAGTATTTT.